The sequence of this TCR beta chain was determined in a study of blood T cell repertoires in COVID-19. For the study at large: Sources were T cells, B-cell-depleted T cells, or PBMCs; the material itself was cDNA or gDNA.

Per germline, CDR1 SGDLS and CDR2 YYNGEE. V lost 4 bases and J lost 1, with 14 bases in between. This CDR3 comprises 15 residues. The repertoire was sequenced with immunoSEQ multiplex PCR; TCRdb's copy has only in-frame clones and lacks some. The repertoire holds roughly 120,000 clones, with 72% as singletons. The TCR comes from a woman aged 60 to 75 with acute or convalescent COVID-19. Material: peripheral blood. The chain joins TRBV9 to TRBJ1-1, with D possibly TRBD1 on 5 matching bases. CDR3 loop: CASSPQGFGNTEAFF. CDR3 coding DNA: TGTGCCAGCAGCCCCCAGGGATTTGGGAACACTGAAGCTTTCTTT. The full variable domain, with the rest looked up from reference TRBV9 and TRBJ1-1, is DSGVTQTPKHLITATGQRVTLRCSPRSGDLSVYWYQQSLDQGLQFLIQYYNGEERAKGNILERFSAQQFPDLHSELNLSSLELGDSALYFCASSPQGFGNTEAFFGQGTRLTVV.